These 16 T cell receptor beta chains were all obtained from the same sample, sequenced in a study of T cell responses to AZD1222 COVID-19 vaccine. Only in-frame clones appear in the TCRdb table, and some are missing; sequencing was by immunoSEQ multiplex PCR. Of 150,000 or so clones in the sample, over 75% were seen once. The input for sequencing was peripheral blood, taken on day 0 of AZD1222 vaccination. All receptors come from an adult in good health.

This chain connects TRBV7-7 to TRBJ2-2; D possibly corresponds to TRBD2 (6 bases). Germline CDR1 and CDR2: SSHAT and FNYEAQ (reference sequence). There are 15 residues in the CDR3. V was pared by 1 base and J by 13 bases, with 19 bases between. The CDR3 sequence is CASSLGDSLFFGLFF. As DNA, the CDR3 is TGTGCCAGCAGCTTAGGGGACTCCCTGTTTTTCGGGCTGTTTTTT.

The chain carries TRBV6-5 and TRBJ1-5; TRBD1 might be the D (5 bases). This CDR3 comprises 13 residues. Germline V gene data show CDR1 as MNHEY and CDR2 as SVGAGI. The ends were cut back, 4 bases at V and 4 bases at J, with 8 bases in the middle. The chain's CDR3 is CASSLQANQPQHF. As DNA, the CDR3 is TGTGCCAGCAGTTTACAGGCTAATCAGCCCCAGCATTTT.

V gene TRBV5-4 combines with J gene TRBJ2-3; 10 bases are shared with TRBD1. The junction had 7 bases not matched to a gene; V was cut back by 1 base and J by 5 bases. The germline CDR1 and CDR2 sequences are SGHNT and YYREEE (reference sequence). This CDR3 spans 16 amino acids. CDR3: CASSLRQTGGVDTQYF. The CDR3 region has the DNA TGTGCCAGCAGCTTGCGTCAGACAGGGGGCGTAGATACGCAGTATTTT.

The rearrangement joins TRBV11-3 to TRBJ2-7; maybe TRBD2 (6 bases). The CDR3 is made up of 16 amino acids. Trimming pared 4 bases from V and 5 bases from J, leaving 21 bases between. Germline CDR1 is SGHNT and CDR2 is YENEEA. The CDR3 protein is CASSSRPGLMIDEQYF. CDR3 in DNA: TGTGCCAGCAGCTCTAGACCGGGACTGATGATTGACGAGCAGTACTTC.

The V call is TRBV9, the J call TRBJ2-1; TRBD2 aligns across 13 bases. Germline values: CDR1 SGDLS, CDR2 YYNGEE. There are 18 residues in the CDR3. J lost 5 bases, V lost 2 bases, and 10 bases had no gene match. In DNA form, the CDR3 reads TGTGCCAGCAGCGTTGGGACTAGCGGGGCTTTAGGGGACAATGAGCAGTTCTTC. Translating it yields CASSVGTSGALGDNEQFF.

The chain couples TRBV20-1 to TRBJ2-7, with 8 bases matching TRBD2. The germline V gene encodes CDR1 DFQATT and CDR2 SNEGSKA (reference sequence). This CDR3 contains 15 residues. Trimming cost V 3 bases and J 2 bases; bases outside gene matches: 9. CDR3 loop: CSASEPAGGPYEQYF. CDR3 sequence (DNA): TGCAGTGCTAGTGAACCCGCGGGAGGCCCCTACGAGCAGTACTTC.

The chain links TRBV10-1 to TRBJ2-7, with 10 positions matching TRBD2. The V segment lost 0 bases and the J segment 5 bases; nucleotides outside the gene matches: 4. In germline, CDR1 is WNHNN, CDR2 SYGVQD (reference sequence). The CDR3 runs to 15 residues. CDR3 DNA sequence: TGCGCCAGCAGTGAGTCGCTAGCGGGAGTCAACGAGCAGTACTTC. It yields the protein CASSESLAGVNEQYF.

The chain recombines TRBV23-1 with TRBJ2-7; the D is unclear. TRBV23-1 is identified as an open reading frame with a role that is uncertain. The V and J ends lost 4 bases and 7 bases respectively, with 11 bases between them. The CDR3 is 12 residues long. The chain's CDR3 is CASSPSSPEQYF. DNA of the CDR3: TGCGCCAGCAGTCCGTCTAGTCCTGAGCAGTACTTC.

The V call is TRBV10-3, the J call TRBJ2-7, with D hard to call. The CDR3 has 15 amino acids. Germline CDR1 ENHRY, CDR2 SYGVKD. Trimming took 0 bases from V and 4 from J, leaving 13 bases between them. The CDR3 sequence: CAISESLGYTYEQYF. CDR3 coding DNA: TGTGCCATCAGTGAGTCTTTGGGGTACACGTACGAGCAGTACTTC.

This chain uses TRBV13 with TRBJ1-2; 8 bases line up with TRBD1. This CDR3 contains 12 residues. CDR1 and CDR2 (germline): PRHDT, FYEKMQ (reference sequence). Trimming removed 5 bases from V and 8 bases from J; junction bases left unmatched: 4. The CDR3 reads CASSLDRVGYTF. The CDR3, as DNA: TGTGCCAGCAGCCTGGACAGGGTGGGCTACACCTTC.

A single count supports this clone. The chain recombines TRBV6-5 with TRBJ2-3; 7 bases align to TRBD2. CDR1 and CDR2 from the germline V gene are MNHEY and SVGAGI. V lost 0 bases, J lost 2 bases, and 5 bases stayed unmatched. CDR3 length equals 16 residues. The CDR3 spells CASSYSGGGYTDTQYF. CDR3 bases: TGTGCCAGCAGTTACTCGGGGGGAGGGTACACAGATACGCAGTATTTT.

V gene TRBV30 combines with J gene TRBJ1-2; no reliable D call. Germline V gives CDR1 GTSNPN, CDR2 SVGIG (reference sequence). Trimming removed 2 bases from V and 4 bases from J, with 11 bases in between. The CDR3 contains 13 residues. The CDR3 bases are TGTGCCTGGAGTCCCCGGGGTATCTATGGCTACACCTTC. Translation gives CAWSPRGIYGYTF.

The CDR3 DNA reads as TGTGCCAGCAGCCAGAGGTCGCTAGGCACAGATACGCAGTATTTT. Its protein product is CASSQRSLGTDTQYF. The genes are TRBV13 and TRBJ2-3; D is unresolved. In germline, CDR1 is PRHDT, CDR2 FYEKMQ (reference sequence). There are 15 residues in the CDR3. V dropped 5 bases and J dropped 1 base, with 13 bases sitting between them.

CDR3 coding DNA: TGTGCCAGTAGTATAGGGACAGACTATGGCTACACCTTC. It translates to CASSIGTDYGYTF. V and J are TRBV19 and TRBJ1-2; tentatively, D is TRBD1 (6 bases). The CDR3 totals 13 residues. V lost 1 base, J lost 3 bases, and 6 bases lay in between. Germline V gives CDR1 LNHDA, CDR2 SQIVND (reference sequence).

The rearrangement uses TRBV18 and TRBJ1-4, with a tentative D call TRBD1 (5 bases). Germline assignment: CDR1 KGHSH and CDR2 LQKENI. The germline V and J ends were trimmed by 2 bases and 8 bases, with 15 bases remaining between them. The CDR3 totals 15 residues. This chain's CDR3 is CASSPSVGQGEKLFF. CDR3 bases: TGTGCCAGCTCACCATCTGTGGGCCAGGGAGAAAAACTGTTTTTT. Complete variable domain (other parts from reference TRBV18 and TRBJ1-4): NAGVMQNPRHLVRRRGQEARLRCSPMKGHSHVYWYRQLPEEGLKFMVYLQKENIIDESGMPKERFSAEFPKEGPSILRIQQVVRGDSAAYFCASSPSVGQGEKLFFGSGTQLSVL.

V and J are TRBV3-1 (or the pseudogene TRBV3-2) and TRBJ2-7, with D unclear. The length of the CDR3 is 12 residues. Trimming removed 1 base from V and 9 bases from J, with 10 bases in between. The germline V gene has CDR1 LGHDT and CDR2 YNNKEL (reference sequence). The CDR3 coding sequence is TGTGCCAGCAGCCAAGCAAATCGCGGGCAGTACTTC. Protein: CASSQANRGQYF.